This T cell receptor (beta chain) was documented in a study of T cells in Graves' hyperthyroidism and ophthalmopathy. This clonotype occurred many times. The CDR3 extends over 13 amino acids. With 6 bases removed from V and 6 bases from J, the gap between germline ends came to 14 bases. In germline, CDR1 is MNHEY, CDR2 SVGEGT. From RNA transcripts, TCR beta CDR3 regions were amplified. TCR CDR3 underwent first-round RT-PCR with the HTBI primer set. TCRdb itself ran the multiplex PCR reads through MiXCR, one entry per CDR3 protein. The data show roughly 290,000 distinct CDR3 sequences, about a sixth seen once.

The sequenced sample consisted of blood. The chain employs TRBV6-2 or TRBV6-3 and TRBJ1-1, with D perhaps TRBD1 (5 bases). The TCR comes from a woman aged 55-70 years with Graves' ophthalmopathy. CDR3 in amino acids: CASRDNHFAEAFF. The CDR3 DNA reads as TGTGCCAGCAGGGACAATCATTTCGCTGAAGCTTTCTTT.